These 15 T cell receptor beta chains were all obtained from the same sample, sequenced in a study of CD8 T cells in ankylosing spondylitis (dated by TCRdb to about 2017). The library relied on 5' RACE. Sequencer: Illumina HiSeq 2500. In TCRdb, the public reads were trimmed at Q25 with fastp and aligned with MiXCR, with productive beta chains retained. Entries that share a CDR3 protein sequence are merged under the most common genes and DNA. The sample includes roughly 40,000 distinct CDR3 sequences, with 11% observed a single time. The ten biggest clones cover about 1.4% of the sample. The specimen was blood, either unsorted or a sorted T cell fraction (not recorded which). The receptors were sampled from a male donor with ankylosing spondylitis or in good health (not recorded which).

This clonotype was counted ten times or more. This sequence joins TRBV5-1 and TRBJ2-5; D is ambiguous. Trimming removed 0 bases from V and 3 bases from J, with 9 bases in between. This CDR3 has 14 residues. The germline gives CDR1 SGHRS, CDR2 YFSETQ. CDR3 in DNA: TGCGCCAGCAGCTTGGCGGTGATGGAAGAGACCCAGTACTTC. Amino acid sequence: CASSLAVMEETQYF.

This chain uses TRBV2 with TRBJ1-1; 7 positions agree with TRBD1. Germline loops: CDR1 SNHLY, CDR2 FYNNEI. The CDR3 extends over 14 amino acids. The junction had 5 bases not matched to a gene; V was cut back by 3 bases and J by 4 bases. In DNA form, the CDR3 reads TGTGCCAGCAGTGATCAGGGGGAGCGCACTGAAGCTTTCTTT. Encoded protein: CASSDQGERTEAFF.

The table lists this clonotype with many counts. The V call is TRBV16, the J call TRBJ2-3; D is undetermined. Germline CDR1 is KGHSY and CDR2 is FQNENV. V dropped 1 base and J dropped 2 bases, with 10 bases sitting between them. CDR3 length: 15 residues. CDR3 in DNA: TGTGCCAGCAGCCAATTGGGCGGACCCACAGATACGCAGTATTTT. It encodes CASSQLGGPTDTQYF. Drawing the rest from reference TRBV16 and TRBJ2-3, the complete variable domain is GEEVAQTPKHLVRGEGQKAKLYCAPIKGHSYVFWYQQVLKNEFKFLISFQNENVFDETGMPKERFSAKCLPNSPCSLEIQATKLEDSAVYFCASSQLGGPTDTQYFGPGTRLTVL.

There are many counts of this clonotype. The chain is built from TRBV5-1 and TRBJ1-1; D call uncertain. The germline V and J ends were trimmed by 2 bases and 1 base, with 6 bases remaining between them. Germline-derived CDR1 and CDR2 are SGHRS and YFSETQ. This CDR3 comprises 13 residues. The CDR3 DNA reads TGCGCCAGCAGCTTTACGGCGAACACTGAAGCTTTCTTT. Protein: CASSFTANTEAFF.

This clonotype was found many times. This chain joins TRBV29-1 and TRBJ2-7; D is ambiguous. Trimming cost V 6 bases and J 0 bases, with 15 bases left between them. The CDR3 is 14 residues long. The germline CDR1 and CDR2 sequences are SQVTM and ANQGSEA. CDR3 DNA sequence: TGCAGCGTAGCCGTAGGTCTCAACTCCTACGAGCAGTACTTC. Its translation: CSVAVGLNSYEQYF.

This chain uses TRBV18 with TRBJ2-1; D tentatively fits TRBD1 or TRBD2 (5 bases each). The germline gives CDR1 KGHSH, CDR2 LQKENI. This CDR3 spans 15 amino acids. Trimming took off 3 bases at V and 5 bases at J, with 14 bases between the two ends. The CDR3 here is CASSPPTVGDNEQFF. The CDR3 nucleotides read TGTGCCAGCTCACCTCCAACAGTGGGGGACAATGAGCAGTTCTTC.

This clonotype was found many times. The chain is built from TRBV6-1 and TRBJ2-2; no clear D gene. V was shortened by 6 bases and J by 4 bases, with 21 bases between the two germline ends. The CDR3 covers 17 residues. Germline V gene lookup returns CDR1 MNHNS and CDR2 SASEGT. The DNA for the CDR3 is TGTGCCAGCAGATCTAGGTCGGGTCCCTCGAGCACCGGGGAGCTGTTTTTT. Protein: CASRSRSGPSSTGELFF.

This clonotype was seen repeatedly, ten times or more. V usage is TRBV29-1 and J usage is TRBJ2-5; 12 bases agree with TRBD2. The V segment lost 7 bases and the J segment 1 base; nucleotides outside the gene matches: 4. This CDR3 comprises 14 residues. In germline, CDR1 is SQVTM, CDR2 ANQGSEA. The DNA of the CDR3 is TGCAGCGCTGGACTAGCGGGGCGCCAAGAGACCCAGTACTTC. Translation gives CSAGLAGRQETQYF. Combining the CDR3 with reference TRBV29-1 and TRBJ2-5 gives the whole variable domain SAVISQKPSRDICQRGTSLTIQCQVDSQVTMMFWYRQQPGQSLTLIATANQGSEATYESGFVIDKFPISRPNLTFSTLTVSNMSPEDSSIYLCSAGLAGRQETQYFGPGTRLLVL.

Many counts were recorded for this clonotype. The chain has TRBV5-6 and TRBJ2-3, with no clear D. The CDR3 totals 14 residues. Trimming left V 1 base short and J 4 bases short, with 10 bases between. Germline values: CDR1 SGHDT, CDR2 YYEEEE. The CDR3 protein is CASSLNSFSDTQYF. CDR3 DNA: TGTGCCAGCAGCTTGAACTCATTTTCAGATACGCAGTATTTT. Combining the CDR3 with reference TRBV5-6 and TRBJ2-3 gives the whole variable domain DAGVTQSPTHLIKTRGQQVTLRCSPKSGHDTVSWYQQALGQGPQFIFQYYEEEERQRGNFPDRFSGHQFPNYSSELNVNALLLGDSALYLCASSLNSFSDTQYFGPGTRLTVL.

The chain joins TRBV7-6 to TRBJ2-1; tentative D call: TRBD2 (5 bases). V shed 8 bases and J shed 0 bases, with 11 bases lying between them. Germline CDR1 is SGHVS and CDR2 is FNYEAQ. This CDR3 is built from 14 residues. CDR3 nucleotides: TGTGCCAGCTCCGAGAGGGTCTCCTACAATGAGCAGTTCTTC. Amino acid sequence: CASSERVSYNEQFF.

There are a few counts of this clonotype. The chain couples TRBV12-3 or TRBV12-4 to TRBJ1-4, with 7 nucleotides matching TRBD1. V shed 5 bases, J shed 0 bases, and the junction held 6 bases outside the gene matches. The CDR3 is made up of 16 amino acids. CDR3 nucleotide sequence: TGTGCCAGCAGTAACGATCAGGGGGCAACTAATGAAAAACTGTTTTTT. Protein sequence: CASSNDQGATNEKLFF.

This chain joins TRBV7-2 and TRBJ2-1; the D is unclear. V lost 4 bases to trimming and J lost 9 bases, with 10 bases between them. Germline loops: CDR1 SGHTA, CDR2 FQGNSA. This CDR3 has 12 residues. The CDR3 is CASSSLGFEQFF. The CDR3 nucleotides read TGTGCCAGCAGCTCCCTCGGTTTTGAGCAGTTCTTC.

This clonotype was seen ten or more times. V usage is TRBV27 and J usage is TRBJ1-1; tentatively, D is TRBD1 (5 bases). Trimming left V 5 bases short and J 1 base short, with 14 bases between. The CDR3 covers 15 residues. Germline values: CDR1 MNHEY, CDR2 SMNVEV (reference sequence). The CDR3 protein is CASSHNPRANTEAFF. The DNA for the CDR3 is TGTGCCAGCAGTCACAACCCCAGGGCGAACACTGAAGCTTTCTTT.

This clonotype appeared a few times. The CDR3 coding sequence is TGTGCCAGCAGCTCTTTCGGGGACATATCCGATACGCAGTATTTT. Amino acid sequence: CASSSFGDISDTQYF. V gene TRBV5-5 combines with J gene TRBJ2-3; perhaps TRBD1 as D (6 bases). Trimming stripped 3 bases from V and 6 bases from J, with 17 bases between. Germline CDR1 reads SGHKS; CDR2 reads YYEKEE (reference sequence). The CDR3 extends over 15 amino acids.

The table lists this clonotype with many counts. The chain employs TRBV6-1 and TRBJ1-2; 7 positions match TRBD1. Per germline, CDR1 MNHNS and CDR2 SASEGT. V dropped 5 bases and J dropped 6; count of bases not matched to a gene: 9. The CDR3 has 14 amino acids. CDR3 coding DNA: TGTGCCAGCAGTCGACAGGGTGGGATGGATGGCTACACCTTC. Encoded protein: CASSRQGGMDGYTF.